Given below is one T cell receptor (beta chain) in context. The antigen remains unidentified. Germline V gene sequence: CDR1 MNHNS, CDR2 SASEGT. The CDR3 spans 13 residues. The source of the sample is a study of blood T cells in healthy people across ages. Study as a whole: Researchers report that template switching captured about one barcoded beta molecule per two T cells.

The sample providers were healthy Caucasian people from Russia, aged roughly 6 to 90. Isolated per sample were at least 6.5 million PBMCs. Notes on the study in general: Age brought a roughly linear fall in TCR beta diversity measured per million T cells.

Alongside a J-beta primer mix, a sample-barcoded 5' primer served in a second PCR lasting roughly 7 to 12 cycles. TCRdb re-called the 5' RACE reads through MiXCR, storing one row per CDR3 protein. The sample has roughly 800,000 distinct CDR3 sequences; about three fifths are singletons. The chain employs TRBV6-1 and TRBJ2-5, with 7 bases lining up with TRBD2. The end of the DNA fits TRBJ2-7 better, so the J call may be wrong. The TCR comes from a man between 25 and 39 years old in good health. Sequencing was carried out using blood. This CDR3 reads CVSGASGPYEQYF. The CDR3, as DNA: TGTGTCTCCGGGGCTAGCGGACCATACGAGCAGTACTTC.